This TCR beta chain stems from a study of CD8 T cells in Susac syndrome. The sequenced target, TCR beta, came from blood CD8+ and CD4+ T cells. With random hexamers, reverse transcription was performed on about 0.5 to 1 ug of RNA. Across 54 Vbeta and 13 Jbeta, TCR beta CDR3 was amplified with immunoSEQ multiplex PCR. TCRdb reprocessed the immunoSEQ multiplex PCR reads with MiXCR, giving one entry per CDR3 protein. The data show about 210,000 distinct CDR3 sequences, 90% to 95% seen once. The source is a human donor in good health. Sequencing was performed on CD4+ T cells from PBMCs.

CDR3 protein: CSETSGGYNEQFF. CDR3 bases: TGCAGCGAGACTAGCGGGGGTTACAATGAGCAGTTCTTC. This chain connects TRBV29-1 to TRBJ2-1; TRBD2 matches 12 bases. The CDR3 is 13 residues long. Germline V gene lookup returns CDR1 SQVTM and CDR2 ANQGSEA. V trimming: 7 bases; J trimming: 4 bases; junction bases outside the gene matches: 2.